These 10 T cell receptor beta chains came from one sample sequenced in a study of OX40 agonist ivuxolimab in advanced cancers. The library came from the immunoSEQ multiplex PCR assay. TCRdb retrieved this table from immuneACCESS and kept in-frame rearrangements only. Not all clones are present; in checked studies, unresolved V genes account for under half, and no reason is known for the remainder. A total of 40,000 to 60,000 clones appear in this sample, roughly 90% of them only once. The top ten hold 3% to 4% of the sample. Sequenced material: CD4+ or CD8+ T cells sorted from blood, taken in a trial of the OX40 agonist ivuxolimab. The receptors were gathered from an adult with an advanced solid tumor such as melanoma, head and neck, liver or kidney cancer.

The chain couples TRBV7-6 to TRBJ2-7; TRBD1 matches at 8 bases. The CDR3 is 17 residues long. CDR1 and CDR2 (germline): SGHVS, FNYEAQ. With V trimmed by 5 bases and J by 7 bases, 19 bases remained unmatched. The CDR3 sequence: CASSLQTGESVVREQYF. In nucleotides, the CDR3 is TGTGCCAGCAGCCTGCAGACAGGGGAGTCTGTTGTGAGAGAGCAGTACTTC.

The chain couples TRBV6-4 to TRBJ2-3; D is uncertain. V was trimmed by 4 bases and J by 1 base, leaving 15 bases between them. CDR1 MRHNA and CDR2 SNTAGT come from the germline V gene. This CDR3 is built from 16 residues. The CDR3 DNA reads TGTGCCAGCAGTGGCTCGCCGGGCTCCCGCACAGATACGCAGTATTTT. This gives the protein CASSGSPGSRTDTQYF.

This chain uses TRBV7-9 with TRBJ1-2; TRBD1 matches 7 bases. V shed 1 base, J shed 9 bases, and the junction held 8 bases outside the gene matches. This CDR3 contains 14 residues. CDR1 and CDR2 from the germline V gene are SEHNR and FQNEAQ (reference sequence). The CDR3 protein is CASSLGGGGASYTF. As DNA, the CDR3 is TGTGCCAGCAGCTTAGGTGGAGGGGGCGCGAGCTACACCTTC.

J is TRBJ1-2 and V is TRBV10-1, with D hard to call. CDR3 size: 12 residues. Germline V CDR1 and CDR2: WNHNN, SYGVQD (reference sequence). Between the trimmed V and J ends, which lost 8 bases and 4 bases, there was a span of 11 bases. The CDR3 coding sequence is TGCGCCAGCTCGGCAGACCTCTATGGCTACACCTTC. Protein sequence: CASSADLYGYTF.

The sample holds one count of this clone. The chain carries TRBV5-1 and TRBJ2-7, with a weak D call TRBD2 (5 bases). Germline V gene lookup returns CDR1 SGHRS and CDR2 YFSETQ. The V end was cut by 6 bases, the J end by 0 bases, with 10 bases between. This CDR3 is built from 13 residues. CDR3 sequence: CASMTGSSYEQYF. The CDR3 nucleotides are TGCGCCAGCATGACGGGGAGCTCCTACGAGCAGTACTTC.

This clone has just one count. The chain links TRBV5-6 to TRBJ1-1; D uncertain. From germline, CDR1 is SGHDT and CDR2 YYEEEE. The CDR3 loop spans 15 amino acids. V gave up 4 bases and J gave up 5 bases, with 18 bases separating them. DNA of the CDR3: TGTGCCAGCAGCAACCGAGGGTCCTCGGGGACTGAAGCTTTCTTT. Its translation: CASSNRGSSGTEAFF.

Turning to this clone: One junction end disagrees with the germline gene, perhaps due to a read error. This chain uses TRBV7-7 with TRBJ2-5, with D tentatively TRBD1 (6 bases). Germline assignment: CDR1 SSHAT and CDR2 FNYEAQ (reference sequence). The CDR3 length is 15 residues. The CDR3 reads CASSPFGSGEETQYF. In DNA form, the CDR3 reads TGTGCTAGCAGCCCTTTTGGATCAGGGGAAGAGACCCAGTACTTC.

The CDR3 spells CAATQQYGYTF. CDR3 coding DNA: TGTGCCGCCACTCAACAGTATGGCTACACCTTC. The V gene is TRBV6-5, the J gene TRBJ1-2; D is ambiguous. The CDR3 loop spans 11 amino acids. Germline V gene sequence: CDR1 MNHEY, CDR2 SVGAGI. The V and J ends lost 11 bases and 5 bases respectively, with 12 bases between them.

The sample holds one count of this clone. The J gene is TRBJ1-2, the V gene TRBV5-4; D is undetermined. Germline CDR1 and CDR2: SGHNT and YYREEE (reference sequence). This CDR3 spans 14 amino acids. Trimming took off 4 bases at V and 1 base at J, with 11 bases between the two ends. The CDR3 spells CASSPEAGNYGYTF. CDR3 DNA sequence: TGTGCCAGCAGCCCGGAGGCGGGTAACTATGGCTACACCTTC.

This chain connects TRBV7-9 to TRBJ1-2; 8 bases are a match to TRBD1. Germline V gene lookup returns CDR1 SEHNR and CDR2 FQNEAQ (reference sequence). The CDR3 spans 13 residues. V lost 6 bases and J lost 6; bases outside the gene matches: 6. The CDR3 bases are TGTGCCAGCAGTAGGGACAGGATACATGGCTACACCTTC. As protein: CASSRDRIHGYTF.